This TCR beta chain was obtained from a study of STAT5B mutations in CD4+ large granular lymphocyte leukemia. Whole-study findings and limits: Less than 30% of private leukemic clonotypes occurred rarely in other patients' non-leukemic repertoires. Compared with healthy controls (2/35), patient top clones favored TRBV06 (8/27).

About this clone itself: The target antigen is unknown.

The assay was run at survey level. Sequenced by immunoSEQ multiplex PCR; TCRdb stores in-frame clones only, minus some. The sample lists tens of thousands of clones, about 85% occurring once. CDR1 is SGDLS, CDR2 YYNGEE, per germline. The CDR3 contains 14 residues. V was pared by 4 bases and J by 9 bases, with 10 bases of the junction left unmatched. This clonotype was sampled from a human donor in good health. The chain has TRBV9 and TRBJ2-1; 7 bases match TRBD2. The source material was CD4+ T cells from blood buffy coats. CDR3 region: CASSPRGPGGEQFF. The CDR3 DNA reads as TGTGCCAGCAGCCCCAGAGGCCCGGGAGGTGAGCAGTTCTTC.